A single sample is the source of the 5 T cell receptor beta chains below, sequenced in a study of control samples from healthy donors and cancer patients. Sequencing used immunoSEQ multiplex PCR; TCRdb keeps in-frame clones, though not all of them. The data show 100,000 to 150,000 clones, less than 90% seen once. The sequencing sample was made of blood. These receptor sequences come from a man aged 18 to 30 in good health.

The CDR3 DNA follows: TGTGCCAGCAGCTTTCTCGGGGGGAGAACTGAAGCTTTCTTT. Its translation is CASSFLGGRTEAFF. The chain uses TRBV5-8 and TRBJ1-1; D perhaps matches TRBD1 (5 bases). Germline CDR1 SGHTS, CDR2 YDEGEE. The length of the CDR3 is 14 residues. V was pared by 2 bases and J by 5 bases, with 13 bases between.

The CDR3 sequence is CASSLKEWAGTLSNTEAFF. The CDR3 nucleotides are TGTGCCAGCAGCTTAAAAGAGTGGGCAGGGACTTTGTCGAACACTGAAGCTTTCTTT. The chain employs TRBV7-9 and TRBJ1-1; D is perhaps TRBD1 (5 bases). V lost 2 bases and J lost 1, with 23 bases in between. CDR1 is SEHNR and CDR2 is FQNEAQ in the germline V gene (reference sequence). CDR3 size: 19 residues.

The DNA for the CDR3 is TGTGCCAGCAGCTTAACCAAGGACGGTGGCGGTGGCTACACCTTC. Translating gives CASSLTKDGGGGYTF. This chain joins TRBV7-2 and TRBJ1-2; D remains unclear. Trimming cost V 2 bases and J 7 bases, with 17 bases left between them. The germline gives CDR1 SGHTA, CDR2 FQGNSA. The CDR3 consists of 15 residues.

This chain links TRBV27 with TRBJ2-7, with D perhaps TRBD2 (5 bases). The CDR3 is made up of 15 amino acids. Trimming cost V 5 bases and J 4 bases, with 18 bases left between them. Germline V gene sequence: CDR1 MNHEY, CDR2 SMNVEV (reference sequence). The CDR3 protein is CASSIRETMRYEQYF. The CDR3 region has the DNA TGTGCCAGCAGTATCCGGGAAACCATGAGGTACGAGCAGTACTTC.

V gene TRBV18 combines with J gene TRBJ1-1; D perhaps matches TRBD1 (5 bases). The CDR3 is made up of 17 amino acids. Trimming pared 3 bases from V and 0 bases from J, leaving 17 bases between. The germline CDR1 and CDR2 sequences are KGHSH and LQKENI. Here the CDR3 reads CASSPDLDTPLNTEAFF. The CDR3 DNA reads TGTGCCAGCTCACCCGACTTGGACACTCCCTTGAACACTGAAGCTTTCTTT.